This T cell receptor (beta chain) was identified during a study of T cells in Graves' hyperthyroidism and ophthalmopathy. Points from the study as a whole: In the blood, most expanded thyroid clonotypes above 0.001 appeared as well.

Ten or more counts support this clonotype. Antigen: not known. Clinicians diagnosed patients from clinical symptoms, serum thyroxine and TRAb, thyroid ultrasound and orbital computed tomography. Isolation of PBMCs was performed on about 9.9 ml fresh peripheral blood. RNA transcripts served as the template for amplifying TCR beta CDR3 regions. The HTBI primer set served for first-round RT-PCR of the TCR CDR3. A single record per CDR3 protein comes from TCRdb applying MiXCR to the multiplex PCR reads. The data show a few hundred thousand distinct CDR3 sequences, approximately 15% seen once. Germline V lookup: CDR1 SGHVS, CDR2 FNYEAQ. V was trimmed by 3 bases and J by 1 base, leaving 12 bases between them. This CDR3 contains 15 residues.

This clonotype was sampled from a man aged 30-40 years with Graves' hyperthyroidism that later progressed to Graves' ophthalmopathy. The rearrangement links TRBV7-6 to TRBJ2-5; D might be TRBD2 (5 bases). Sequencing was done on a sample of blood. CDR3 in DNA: TGTGCCAGCAGCTTTTACGGGATTGGCCAAGAGACCCAGTACTTC. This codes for CASSFYGIGQETQYF. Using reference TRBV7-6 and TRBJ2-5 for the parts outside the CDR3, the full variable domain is GAGVSQSPRYKVTKRGQDVALRCDPISGHVSLYWYRQALGQGPEFLTYFNYEAQQDKSGLPNDRFSAERPEGSISTLTIQRTEQRDSAMYRCASSFYGIGQETQYFGPGTRLLVL.